Listed below are T cell receptor beta chains from one sample, sequenced in a study of memory CD4+ T cells and cytomegalovirus serostatus. Only in-frame clones appear in the TCRdb table, and some are missing; sequencing was by immunoSEQ multiplex PCR. The repertoire holds around 50,000 clones, with roughly 78% as singletons. The sample was memory CD4+ T cells from blood. The source of these receptors is an adult in good health and CMV-seronegative. The CDR3 runs from the conserved cysteine through the conserved F or W. The D gene is left open where the match is weak. Size tells how often a clone was seen (once, few, many) or the class of an expanded clone, and some rows leave it out.

clone size: -
D gene: -
J gene: TRBJ2-2
V gene: TRBV25-1
CDR3 protein: CASRYLATGELFF
CDR3 DNA: TGTGCCAGCAGGTACCTAGCGACCGGGGAGCTGTTTTTT

clone size: -
D gene: -
J gene: TRBJ2-7
V gene: TRBV13
CDR3 protein: CASRNRQGSYEQYF
CDR3 DNA: TGTGCCAGCAGAAACCGCCAGGGCAGCTACGAGCAGTACTTC

clone size: -
D gene: TRBD2
J gene: TRBJ2-1
V gene: TRBV5-6
CDR3 protein: CASSTTGTSGLNEQFF
CDR3 DNA: TGTGCCAGCAGCACAACCGGGACTAGCGGTCTCAATGAGCAGTTCTTC

clone size: few
D gene: TRBD1
J gene: TRBJ1-1
V gene: TRBV7-9
CDR3 protein: CASSFGQGSTEAFF
CDR3 DNA: TGTGCCAGCAGCTTCGGACAGGGGTCCACTGAAGCTTTCTTT

clone size: -
D gene: -
J gene: TRBJ2-7
V gene: TRBV28
CDR3 protein: CASSPPGRHYEQYF
CDR3 DNA: TGTGCCAGCAGTCCCCCGGGACGGCACTACGAGCAGTACTTC

clone size: -
D gene: TRBD1
J gene: TRBJ1-1
V gene: TRBV18
CDR3 protein: CASSPGTGGWTEAFF
CDR3 DNA: TGTGCCAGCTCACCTGGGACAGGGGGTTGGACTGAAGCTTTCTTT

clone size: -
D gene: TRBD1
J gene: TRBJ2-3
V gene: TRBV7-2
CDR3 protein: CASSKMGQAFTDTQYF
CDR3 DNA: TGTGCCAGCAGCAAGATGGGACAGGCCTTCACAGATACGCAGTATTTT

clone size: -
D gene: TRBD2
J gene: TRBJ2-3
V gene: TRBV28
CDR3 protein: CASSPGTSGRLGTDTQYF
CDR3 DNA: TGTGCCAGCAGTCCCGGGACTAGCGGGAGATTAGGCACAGATACGCAGTATTTT

clone size: -
D gene: TRBD2
J gene: TRBJ2-1
V gene: TRBV6-6
CDR3 protein: CASRPTSGSGEQFF
CDR3 DNA: TGTGCCAGCAGACCAACTAGCGGGAGTGGGGAGCAGTTCTTC

clone size: -
D gene: -
J gene: TRBJ2-7
V gene: TRBV21-1
CDR3 protein: CASSNKTGFYEQYF
CDR3 DNA: TGTGCCAGCAGCAACAAGACAGGGTTCTACGAGCAGTACTTC

clone size: few
D gene: -
J gene: TRBJ1-1
V gene: TRBV5-4
CDR3 protein: CASSPGTLRTEAFF
CDR3 DNA: TGTGCCAGCAGCCCGGGTACATTAAGGACTGAAGCTTTCTTT

clone size: once
D gene: TRBD2
J gene: TRBJ2-1
V gene: TRBV25-1
CDR3 protein: CASSGTSWHNEQFF
CDR3 DNA: TGTGCCAGCAGTGGGACTAGCTGGCACAATGAGCAGTTCTTC

clone size: -
D gene: -
J gene: TRBJ1-5
V gene: TRBV27
CDR3 protein: CASSQQRNQPQHF
CDR3 DNA: TGTGCCAGCAGTCAACAGAGGAATCAGCCCCAGCATTTT

clone size: once
D gene: -
J gene: TRBJ2-7
V gene: TRBV19
CDR3 protein: CASSISGFRSSYEQYF
CDR3 DNA: TGTGCCAGTAGTATATCAGGGTTCCGGTCCTCCTACGAGCAGTACTTC

clone size: -
D gene: -
J gene: TRBJ2-1
V gene: TRBV11-2
CDR3 protein: CASSLLGRGGNEQFF
CDR3 DNA: TGTGCCAGCAGCTTACTCGGAAGAGGCGGGAATGAGCAGTTCTTC

clone size: few
D gene: TRBD2
J gene: TRBJ2-1
V gene: TRBV6-6
CDR3 protein: CASSPGTSGRVDEQFF
CDR3 DNA: TGTGCCAGCAGTCCCGGGACTAGCGGGAGGGTTGATGAGCAGTTCTTC

clone size: -
D gene: TRBD2
J gene: TRBJ2-7
V gene: TRBV10-3
CDR3 protein: CAISVSGKSYEQYF
CDR3 DNA: TGTGCCATCAGTGTTAGCGGGAAGTCCTACGAGCAGTACTTC

clone size: -
D gene: TRBD1
J gene: TRBJ2-3
V gene: TRBV2
CDR3 protein: CASSRTGYTDTQYF
CDR3 DNA: TGTGCCAGCAGTAGGACAGGGTACACAGATACGCAGTATTTT

clone size: -
D gene: -
J gene: TRBJ2-7
V gene: TRBV2
CDR3 protein: CASTDSGSLSYEQYF
CDR3 DNA: TGTGCCAGCACTGATTCCGGGTCCCTCTCCTACGAGCAGTACTTC

clone size: -
D gene: -
J gene: TRBJ1-5
V gene: TRBV6-4
CDR3 protein: CASGKIQVLGPYSNQPQHF
CDR3 DNA: TGTGCCAGCGGGAAAATACAGGTCTTGGGGCCTTATAGCAATCAGCCCCAGCATTTT

clone size: -
D gene: TRBD1
J gene: TRBJ2-2
V gene: TRBV27
CDR3 protein: CASSITQGAHGELFF
CDR3 DNA: TGTGCCAGCAGTATCACACAGGGGGCTCACGGGGAGCTGTTTTTT

clone size: -
D gene: -
J gene: TRBJ2-5
V gene: TRBV4-2
CDR3 protein: CASSQEGLGETQYF
CDR3 DNA: TGTGCCAGCAGCCAAGAGGGGCTAGGCGAGACCCAGTACTTC

clone size: -
D gene: -
J gene: TRBJ2-5
V gene: TRBV27
CDR3 protein: CASSSRQGGTQYF
CDR3 DNA: TGTGCCAGCAGTTCCCGACAGGGAGGGACCCAGTACTTC

clone size: -
D gene: -
J gene: TRBJ1-2
V gene: TRBV29-1
CDR3 protein: CSVPSSGPPYGYTF
CDR3 DNA: TGCAGCGTTCCCAGTTCGGGACCACCTTATGGCTACACCTTC

clone size: few
D gene: -
J gene: TRBJ2-7
V gene: TRBV7-8
CDR3 protein: CASSPRTVLYEQYF
CDR3 DNA: TGTGCCAGCAGCCCCCGCACAGTCCTCTACGAGCAGTACTTC

clone size: -
D gene: -
J gene: TRBJ2-1
V gene: TRBV7-9
CDR3 protein: CASSPTRTAIDEQFF
CDR3 DNA: TGTGCCAGCAGCCCTACGAGGACGGCTATCGATGAGCAGTTCTTC

clone size: -
D gene: -
J gene: TRBJ2-3
V gene: TRBV12-5
CDR3 protein: CASGSSAADTQYF
CDR3 DNA: TGTGCTAGTGGTTCCAGCGCGGCAGATACGCAGTATTTT

clone size: -
D gene: TRBD1
J gene: TRBJ2-1
V gene: TRBV4-1
CDR3 protein: CASSLLSGGTGGLGLFF
CDR3 DNA: TGCGCCAGCAGCCTCCTCTCGGGCGGGACAGGGGGCCTAGGGTTGTTCTTC

clone size: -
D gene: TRBD2
J gene: TRBJ2-1
V gene: TRBV7-9
CDR3 protein: CASSPTSSRYNEQFF
CDR3 DNA: TGTGCCAGCAGCCCGACTAGCAGCCGCTACAATGAGCAGTTCTTC

clone size: -
D gene: -
J gene: TRBJ2-7
V gene: TRBV19
CDR3 protein: CASSRGERYEQYF
CDR3 DNA: TGTGCCAGTAGTAGGGGGGAGCGGTACGAGCAGTACTTC

clone size: -
D gene: -
J gene: TRBJ1-2
V gene: TRBV27
CDR3 protein: CASSLSGSGRRGYTF
CDR3 DNA: TGTGCCAGCAGTTTATCAGGTTCGGGTCGGCGAGGCTACACCTTC

clone size: -
D gene: -
J gene: TRBJ2-2
V gene: TRBV19
CDR3 protein: CASTGLNTGELFF
CDR3 DNA: TGTGCCAGTACAGGGCTAAACACCGGGGAGCTGTTTTTT